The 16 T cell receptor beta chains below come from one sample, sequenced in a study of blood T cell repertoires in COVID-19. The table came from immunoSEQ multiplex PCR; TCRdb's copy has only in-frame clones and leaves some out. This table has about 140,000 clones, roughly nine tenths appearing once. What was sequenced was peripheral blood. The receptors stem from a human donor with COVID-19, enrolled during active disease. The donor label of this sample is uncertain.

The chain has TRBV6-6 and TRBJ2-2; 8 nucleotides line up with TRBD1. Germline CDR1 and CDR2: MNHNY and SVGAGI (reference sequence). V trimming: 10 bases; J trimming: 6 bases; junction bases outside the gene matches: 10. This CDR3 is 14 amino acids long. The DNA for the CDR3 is TGTGCCACCCTCATGGACAGGGTGGCCGGGGAGCTGTTTTTT. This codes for CATLMDRVAGELFF.

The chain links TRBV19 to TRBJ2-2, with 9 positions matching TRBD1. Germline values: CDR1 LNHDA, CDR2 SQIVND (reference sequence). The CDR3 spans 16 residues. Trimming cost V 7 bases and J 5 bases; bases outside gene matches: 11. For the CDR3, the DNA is TGTGCCAGTATGAGGGAAGACAGGGGGTATACCGGGGAGCTGTTTTTT. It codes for CASMREDRGYTGELFF.

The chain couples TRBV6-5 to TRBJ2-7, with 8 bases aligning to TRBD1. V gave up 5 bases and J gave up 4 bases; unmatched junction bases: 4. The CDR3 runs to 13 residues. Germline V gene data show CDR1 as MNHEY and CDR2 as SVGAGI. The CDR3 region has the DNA TGTGCCAGCAGTATGGGACAGGTTTACGAGCAGTACTTC. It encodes CASSMGQVYEQYF.

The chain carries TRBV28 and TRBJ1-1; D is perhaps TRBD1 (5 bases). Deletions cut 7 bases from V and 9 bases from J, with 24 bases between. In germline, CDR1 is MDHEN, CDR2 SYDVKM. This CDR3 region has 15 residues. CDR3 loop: CASNSLGTEGLKAFF. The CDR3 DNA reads TGTGCCAGCAACAGTTTAGGGACGGAGGGACTTAAAGCTTTCTTT.

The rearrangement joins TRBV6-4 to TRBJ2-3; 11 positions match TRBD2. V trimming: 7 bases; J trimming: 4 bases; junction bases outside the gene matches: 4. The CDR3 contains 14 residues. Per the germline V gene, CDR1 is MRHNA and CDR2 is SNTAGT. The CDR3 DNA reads TGTGCCAGCAAGGTAGCGGGGGGGTCAGATACGCAGTATTTT. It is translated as CASKVAGGSDTQYF.

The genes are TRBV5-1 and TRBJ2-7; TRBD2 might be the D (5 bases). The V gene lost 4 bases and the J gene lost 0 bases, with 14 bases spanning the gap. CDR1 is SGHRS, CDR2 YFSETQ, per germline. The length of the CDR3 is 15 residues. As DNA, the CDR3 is TGCGCCAGCAGCCCAACTTTAGGGAGCTCCTACGAGCAGTACTTC. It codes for CASSPTLGSSYEQYF.

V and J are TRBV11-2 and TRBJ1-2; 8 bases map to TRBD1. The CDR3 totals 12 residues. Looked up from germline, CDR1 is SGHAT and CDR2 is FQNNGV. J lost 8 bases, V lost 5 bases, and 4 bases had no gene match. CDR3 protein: CASSPDRVGYTF. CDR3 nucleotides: TGTGCCAGCAGCCCGGACAGGGTCGGCTACACCTTC.

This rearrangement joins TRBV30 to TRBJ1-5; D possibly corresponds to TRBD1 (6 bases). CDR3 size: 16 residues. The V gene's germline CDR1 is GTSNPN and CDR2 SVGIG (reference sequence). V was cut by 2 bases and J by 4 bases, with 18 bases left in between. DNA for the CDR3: TGTGCCTGGAGTTGGGGCGGACAGAAGAATAATCAGCCCCAGCATTTT. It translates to CAWSWGGQKNNQPQHF.

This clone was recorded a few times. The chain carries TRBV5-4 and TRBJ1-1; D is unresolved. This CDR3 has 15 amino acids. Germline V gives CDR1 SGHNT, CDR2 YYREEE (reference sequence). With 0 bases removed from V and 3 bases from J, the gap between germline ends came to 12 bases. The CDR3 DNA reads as TGTGCCAGCAGCTTGGGAGGGTCACATTACACTGAAGCTTTCTTT. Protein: CASSLGGSHYTEAFF.

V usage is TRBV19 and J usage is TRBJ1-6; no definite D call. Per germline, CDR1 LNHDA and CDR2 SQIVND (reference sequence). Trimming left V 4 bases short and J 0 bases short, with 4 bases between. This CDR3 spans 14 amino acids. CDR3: CASSTISYNSPLHF. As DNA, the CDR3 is TGTGCCAGTAGTACCATCTCCTATAATTCACCCCTCCACTTT.

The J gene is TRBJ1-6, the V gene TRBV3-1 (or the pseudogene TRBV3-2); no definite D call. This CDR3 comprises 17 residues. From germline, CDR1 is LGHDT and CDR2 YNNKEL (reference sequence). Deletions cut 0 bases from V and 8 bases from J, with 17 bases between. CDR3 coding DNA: TGTGCCAGCAGCCAAGAGATTGGCGCGGGCCTACATTCACCCCTCCACTTT. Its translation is CASSQEIGAGLHSPLHF.

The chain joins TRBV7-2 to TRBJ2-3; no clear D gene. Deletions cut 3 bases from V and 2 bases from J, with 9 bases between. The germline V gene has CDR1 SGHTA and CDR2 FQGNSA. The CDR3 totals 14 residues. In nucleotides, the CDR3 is TGTGCCAGCAGCTTGAGACTGAACACAGATACGCAGTATTTT. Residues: CASSLRLNTDTQYF.

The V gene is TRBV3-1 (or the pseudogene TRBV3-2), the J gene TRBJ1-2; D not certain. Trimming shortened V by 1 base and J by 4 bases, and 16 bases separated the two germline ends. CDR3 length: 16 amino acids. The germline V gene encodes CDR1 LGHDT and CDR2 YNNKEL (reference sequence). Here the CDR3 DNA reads TGTGCCAGCAGCCAAGTCGGAGGGCGGACGAGCTATGGCTACACCTTC. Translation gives CASSQVGGRTSYGYTF.

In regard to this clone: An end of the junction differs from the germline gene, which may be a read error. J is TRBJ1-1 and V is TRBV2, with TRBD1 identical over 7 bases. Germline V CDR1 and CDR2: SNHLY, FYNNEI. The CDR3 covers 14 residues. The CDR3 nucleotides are TGTGCCAGCAGGGAAGGACAGGCGAACACTGAAGCTTTCTTT. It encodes CASREGQANTEAFF.

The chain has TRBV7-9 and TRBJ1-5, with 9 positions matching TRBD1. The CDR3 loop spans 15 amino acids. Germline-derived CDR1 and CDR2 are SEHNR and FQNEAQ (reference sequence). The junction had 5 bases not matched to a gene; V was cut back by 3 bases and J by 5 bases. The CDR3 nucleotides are TGTGCCAGCAGCTTGGGACAGGGAAAGGATCAGCCCCAGCATTTT. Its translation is CASSLGQGKDQPQHF.

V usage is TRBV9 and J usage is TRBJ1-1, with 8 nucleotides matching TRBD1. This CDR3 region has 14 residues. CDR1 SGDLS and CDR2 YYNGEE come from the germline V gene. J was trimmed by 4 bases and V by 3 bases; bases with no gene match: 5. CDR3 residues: CASSAQGAGTEAFF. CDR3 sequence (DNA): TGTGCCAGCAGCGCTCAGGGGGCCGGCACTGAAGCTTTCTTT.